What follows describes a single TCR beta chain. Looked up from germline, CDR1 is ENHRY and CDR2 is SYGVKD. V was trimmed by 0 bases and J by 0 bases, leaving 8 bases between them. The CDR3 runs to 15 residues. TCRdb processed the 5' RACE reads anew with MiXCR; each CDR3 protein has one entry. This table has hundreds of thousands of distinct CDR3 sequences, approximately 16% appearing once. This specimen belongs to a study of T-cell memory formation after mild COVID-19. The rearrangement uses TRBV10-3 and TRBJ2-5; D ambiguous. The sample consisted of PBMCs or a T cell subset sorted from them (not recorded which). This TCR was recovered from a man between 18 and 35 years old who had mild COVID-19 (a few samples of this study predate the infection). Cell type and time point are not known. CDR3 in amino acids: CAISESTEYQETQYF. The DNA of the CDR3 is TGTGCCATCAGTGAGTCTACGGAGTACCAAGAGACCCAGTACTTC.